This T cell receptor (beta chain) was documented in a study of PD-1 blockade in classical Hodgkin lymphoma. Findings and limits, study-wide: Nivolumab initiation under 1 year post-ASCT meant exclusion. TCR diversity rose significantly by C4D1 in CD4+ but not CD8+ cells. Patients with a complete response exhibited baseline diversity comparable to newly diagnosed patients.

The V end lost 3 bases, the J end lost 5 bases, and 11 bases lay between the germline ends. The germline V gene has CDR1 SGHRS and CDR2 YFSETQ. CDR3 length equals 13 residues. Every one of the patients relapsed after autologous stem cell transplantation (brentuximab vedotin exposure was variable). Clones were sequenced by immunoSEQ multiplex PCR, and TCRdb holds only the in-frame ones, with some missing. The sample carries 55,000 to 75,000 clones, over 55% recorded once. This clone was found a few times. Antigen: not known. The chain carries TRBV5-1 and TRBJ1-1; no clear D. Sequenced here: peripheral blood mononuclear cells (PBMCs), sampled before the second cycle of nivolumab. The TCR comes from a human donor with classical Hodgkin lymphoma. The CDR3 sequence is CASSSLHETEAFF. CDR3 DNA sequence: TGCGCCAGCAGCTCCCTCCATGAGACTGAAGCTTTCTTT.